A selection of T cell receptor beta chains follows, all from one sample in a study of CD8 T cells in Susac syndrome. TCRdb reanalysed the immunoSEQ multiplex PCR reads using MiXCR and keeps one entry per CDR3 protein. The sample shows about 200,000 distinct CDR3 sequences, 90% to 95% of them seen only once. The sample consisted of CD4+ T cells from PBMCs. The receptors here all came from a human donor with Susac syndrome. Each CDR3 is given without its conserved first and last residue. Rows may omit the clone size; those that give it use once, few, many or a size class.

v_gene,j_gene,abundance,CDR3aa
TRBV6-1,TRBJ1-1,-,ASSDPGTA
TRBV5-1,TRBJ1-1,-,ASSVQGVNTEAF
TRBV18,TRBJ1-5,-,ASSPGTDQPQH
TRBV7-7,TRBJ2-7,-,ASSLESGGEQY
TRBV5-6,TRBJ2-7,-,ASSRRTAYEQY
TRBV4-1,TRBJ2-5,-,ASSQASGTGKETQY
TRBV6-6,TRBJ1-1,-,ASTETQKGTEAF
TRBV7-2,TRBJ2-3,-,ASSTRLVSSDTQY
TRBV20-1,TRBJ2-5,-,SASLAGPWGETQY
TRBV18,TRBJ2-2,-,ASSPDRSNTGELF
TRBV9,TRBJ1-2,once,ASSVGTAPNYGYT
TRBV7-8,TRBJ2-1,-,ASIQDRGLTYNEQF
TRBV5-1,TRBJ1-5,-,ASSADWDQPQH
TRBV29-1,TRBJ2-2,-,SVPADNTGELF
TRBV29-1,TRBJ2-7,-,SVGTSGNIEQY
TRBV30,TRBJ1-1,-,AWMPGRRAF
TRBV20-1,TRBJ2-3,-,SARVAPGQDVTDTQY
TRBV20-1,TRBJ1-2,-,SAGDYYYGYT
TRBV20-1,TRBJ2-7,-,SASGLAGGPKSYEQY
TRBV6-5,TRBJ2-7,few,ASSYTGWMAYEQY
TRBV12-3/TRBV12-4,TRBJ2-7,-,ASSLLSGIYEQY
TRBV15,TRBJ1-4,-,ATSTVEAPTNEKLF
TRBV12-3/TRBV12-4,TRBJ2-1,-,ASSHGLGYNEQF
TRBV9,TRBJ2-5,-,ASSVEPSGYQETQY
TRBV6-5,TRBJ2-2,-,ASSRGLAGSGELF
TRBV30,TRBJ1-6,-,AWSVLKSSSYNSPLH
TRBV25-1,TRBJ2-1,-,ASSDPGLAHNEQF
TRBV13,TRBJ2-7,-,ASSSHPGQSYEQY
TRBV21-1,TRBJ2-7,-,ASSQPLRGGRHSYEQY
TRBV5-1,TRBJ1-1,-,ASSSQGANTEAF
TRBV18,TRBJ1-6,-,ASSPQQRLNSPLH
TRBV29-1,TRBJ1-5,-,SSADGNNQPQH
TRBV4-1,TRBJ2-5,-,ASSLVTGGGETQY
TRBV15,TRBJ2-2,-,ATSTKAGQGATGELF
TRBV5-1,TRBJ2-3,-,ASSRDSEFTDTQY
TRBV5-1,TRBJ1-2,-,ASSLTAEGPYGYT
TRBV9,TRBJ2-1,-,ASSARDFHITEQF
TRBV7-9,TRBJ2-7,-,ASSLESGRGSEQY
TRBV7-8,TRBJ1-2,once,ASSLGFNGHYGYT
TRBV9,TRBJ1-1,-,ASSDTGNTEAF
TRBV12-3/TRBV12-4,TRBJ1-2,-,ASSLAGGGSANYGYT
TRBV28,TRBJ2-1,-,ASSLRVNNNEQF
TRBV25-1,TRBJ2-5,-,ASSEYSGGGETQY
TRBV6-5,TRBJ2-1,-,ASSYSYAEEQF
TRBV5-6,TRBJ2-2,-,ASSSSGGNTGELF
TRBV2,TRBJ2-7,once,ASKLLRDEQY
TRBV14,TRBJ2-3,-,ASSPQGAGGTDTQY
TRBV5-4,TRBJ2-5,-,ASRLTSGEGETQY
TRBV11-1,TRBJ2-1,-,ASSTREGAYNEQF
TRBV5-1,TRBJ2-2,-,ASSTTGGSVTGELF
TRBV7-9,TRBJ2-5,-,ASSLRGQVETQY
TRBV12-3/TRBV12-4,TRBJ1-6,-,ASRPSGGSNSPLH
TRBV3-1,TRBJ1-3,-,ASSQIVGTGNTIY
TRBV28,TRBJ1-5,once,ASSVLLQGADQPQH
TRBV20-1,TRBJ1-6,-,SARVTGGSPLH